This passage covers 9 T cell receptor beta chains from one sample sequenced in a study of T cell responses to AZD1222 COVID-19 vaccine (dated by TCRdb to the early 2020s). The library came from the immunoSEQ multiplex PCR assay. Entries here come from immuneACCESS through TCRdb and include only in-frame sequences with V and J called. Some clones fail to appear in such tables; in the studies checked, an unresolved V gene covers under half of the shortfall, and the cause of the remainder is unknown. Within this sample are approximately 160,000 clones, with approximately 86% of them counted one time only. Together, the top ten hold 2.6% of the sample. The time point label of this sample denotes: baseline before first vaccination. The material was peripheral blood, obtained on day 0 of AZD1222 vaccination. The receptors come from an adult in good health.

The rearrangement uses TRBV7-9 and TRBJ2-7; D tentatively reads TRBD1 or TRBD2 (5 bases each). The ends were cut back, 6 bases at V and 0 bases at J, with 15 bases in the middle. There are 15 residues in the CDR3. Germline V gene sequence: CDR1 SEHNR, CDR2 FQNEAQ (reference sequence). CDR3 sequence: CASSPGTLNSYEQYF. Here the CDR3 DNA reads TGTGCCAGCAGTCCCGGGACCCTTAACTCCTACGAGCAGTACTTC. Based on the CDR3 plus reference TRBV7-9 and TRBJ2-7, the full variable domain is DTGVSQNPRHKITKRGQNVTFRCDPISEHNRLYWYRQTLGQGPEFLTYFQNEAQLEKSRLLSDRFSAERPKGSFSTLEIQRTEQGDSAMYLCASSPGTLNSYEQYFGPGTRLTVT.

This clone was observed a handful of times. The chain carries TRBV4-2 and TRBJ2-7; the D is unclear. The ends were cut back, 0 bases at V and 2 bases at J, with 11 bases in the middle. The CDR3 runs 15 residues. The V gene's germline CDR1 is LGHNA and CDR2 YNFKEQ. DNA of the CDR3: TGTGCCAGCAGCCAAGAGTCCGGACCAACCTACGAGCAGTACTTC. It encodes CASSQESGPTYEQYF.

V gene TRBV6-5 combines with J gene TRBJ2-1, with D tentatively TRBD1 (6 bases). The CDR3 consists of 15 residues. Germline CDR1 reads MNHEY; CDR2 reads SVGAGI. V lost 5 bases to trimming and J lost 9 bases, with 20 bases between them. DNA for the CDR3: TGTGCCAGCAGTCAGATAGGGGGTCATAAGGCTGAGCAGTTCTTC. Translation: CASSQIGGHKAEQFF.

The chain couples TRBV28 to TRBJ2-1, with D maybe TRBD1 (6 bases). V lost 5 bases and J 5 bases, leaving 16 bases between the germline ends. Germline assignment: CDR1 MDHEN and CDR2 SYDVKM. CDR3 length: 15 residues. CDR3 in amino acids: CASSPTGLNNNEQFF. DNA of the CDR3: TGTGCCAGCAGTCCCACAGGGCTAAACAACAATGAGCAGTTCTTC.

The chain recombines TRBV6-5 with TRBJ1-4; 8 bases map to TRBD1. Unmatched junction bases numbered 3, after V lost 7 bases and J lost 2 bases. Germline lookup yields CDR1 MNHEY and CDR2 SVGAGI. The CDR3 totals 14 residues. The CDR3 nucleotides read TGTGCCAGCACCCAGGGGGCTACTAATGAAAAACTGTTTTTT. Encoded protein: CASTQGATNEKLFF.

The chain carries TRBV4-1 and TRBJ1-2; 7 bases are a match to TRBD1. The CDR3 extends over 15 amino acids. V was pared by 0 bases and J by 5 bases, with 6 bases of the junction left unmatched. Germline V gives CDR1 MGHRA, CDR2 YSYEKL. The CDR3 protein is CASSQDTGQPYGYTF. In DNA form, the CDR3 reads TGCGCCAGCAGCCAAGACACGGGACAGCCTTATGGCTACACCTTC.

This chain joins TRBV6-5 and TRBJ1-2; perhaps TRBD1 as D (5 bases). This CDR3 comprises 13 residues. Germline V gene sequence: CDR1 MNHEY, CDR2 SVGAGI. The germline V and J ends were trimmed by 1 base and 3 bases, with 6 bases remaining between them. This CDR3 is CASSYLGDYGYTF. The CDR3 bases are TGTGCCAGCAGTTACTTGGGGGACTATGGCTACACCTTC.

This rearrangement joins TRBV7-9 to TRBJ1-1; maybe TRBD1 (5 bases). The CDR3 is 13 amino acids. The germline CDR1 and CDR2 sequences are SEHNR and FQNEAQ (reference sequence). Trimming removed 5 bases from V and 3 bases from J, with 10 bases in between. The DNA of the CDR3 is TGTGCCAGCAGCCCGATAGGGGACACTGAAGCTTTCTTT. Translating it yields CASSPIGDTEAFF.

The gene calls are TRBV2 and TRBJ2-5; no firm D call. The V gene's germline CDR1 is SNHLY and CDR2 FYNNEI. The CDR3 totals 12 residues. V was cut by 4 bases and J by 4 bases, with 7 bases left in between. In DNA, the CDR3 is TGTGCCAGCAGTGGTGCAGGAGAGACCCAGTACTTC. Protein sequence: CASSGAGETQYF.